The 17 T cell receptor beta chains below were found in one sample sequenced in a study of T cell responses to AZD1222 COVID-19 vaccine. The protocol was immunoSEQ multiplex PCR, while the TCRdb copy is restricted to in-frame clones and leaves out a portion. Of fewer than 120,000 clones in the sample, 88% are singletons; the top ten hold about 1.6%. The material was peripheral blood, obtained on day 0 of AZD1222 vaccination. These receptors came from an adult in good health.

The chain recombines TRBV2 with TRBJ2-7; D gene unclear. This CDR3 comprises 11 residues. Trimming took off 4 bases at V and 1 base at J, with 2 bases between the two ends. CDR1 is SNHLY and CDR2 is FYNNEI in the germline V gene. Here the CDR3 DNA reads TGTGCCAGCAGTGGATCCTACGAGCAGTACTTC. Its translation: CASSGSYEQYF.

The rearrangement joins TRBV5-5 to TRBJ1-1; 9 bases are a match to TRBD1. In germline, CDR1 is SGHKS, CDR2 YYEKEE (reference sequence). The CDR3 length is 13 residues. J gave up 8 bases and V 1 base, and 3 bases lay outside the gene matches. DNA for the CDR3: TGTGCCAGCAGCTTGTTTGACAGGGGGGAAGCTTTCTTT. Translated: CASSLFDRGEAFF.

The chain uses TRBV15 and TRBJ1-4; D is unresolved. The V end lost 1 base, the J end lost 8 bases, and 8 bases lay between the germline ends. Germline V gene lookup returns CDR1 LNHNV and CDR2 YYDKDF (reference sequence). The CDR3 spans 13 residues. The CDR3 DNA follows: TGTGCCACCAGCAGAGCCAGCAGCGAAAAACTGTTTTTT. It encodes CATSRASSEKLFF.

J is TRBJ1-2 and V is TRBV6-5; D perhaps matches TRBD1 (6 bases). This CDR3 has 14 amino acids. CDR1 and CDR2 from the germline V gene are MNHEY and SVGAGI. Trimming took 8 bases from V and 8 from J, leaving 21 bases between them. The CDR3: CASESRIRGGGYTF. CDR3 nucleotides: TGTGCCAGCGAATCACGAATCAGGGGAGGAGGCTACACCTTC.

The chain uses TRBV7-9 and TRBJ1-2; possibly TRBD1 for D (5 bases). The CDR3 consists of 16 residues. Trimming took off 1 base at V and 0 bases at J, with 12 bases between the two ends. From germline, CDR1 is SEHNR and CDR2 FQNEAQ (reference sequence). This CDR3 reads CASSLGRGTANYGYTF. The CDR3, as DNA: TGTGCCAGCAGCTTAGGGAGGGGCACTGCTAACTATGGCTACACCTTC.

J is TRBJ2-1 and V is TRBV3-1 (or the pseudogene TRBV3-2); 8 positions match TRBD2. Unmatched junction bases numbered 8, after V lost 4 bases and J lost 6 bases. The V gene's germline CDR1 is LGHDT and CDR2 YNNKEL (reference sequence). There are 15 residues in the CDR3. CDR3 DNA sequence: TGTGCCAGCAGCCGCGGGACTAGTGCGGGCAATGAGCAGTTCTTC. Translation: CASSRGTSAGNEQFF.

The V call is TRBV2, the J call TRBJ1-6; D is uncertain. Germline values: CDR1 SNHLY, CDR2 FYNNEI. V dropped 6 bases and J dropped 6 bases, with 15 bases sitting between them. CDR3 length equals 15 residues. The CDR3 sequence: CASSQTGSPNSPLHF. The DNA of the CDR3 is TGTGCCAGCAGCCAGACGGGGAGCCCTAATTCACCCCTCCACTTT.

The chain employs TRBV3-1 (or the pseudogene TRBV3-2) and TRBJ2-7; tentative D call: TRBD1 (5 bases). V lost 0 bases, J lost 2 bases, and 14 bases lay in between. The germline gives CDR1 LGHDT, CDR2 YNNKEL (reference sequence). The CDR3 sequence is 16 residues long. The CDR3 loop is CASSQESAKGTYEQYF. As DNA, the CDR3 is TGTGCCAGCAGCCAAGAATCCGCCAAGGGGACCTACGAGCAGTACTTC.

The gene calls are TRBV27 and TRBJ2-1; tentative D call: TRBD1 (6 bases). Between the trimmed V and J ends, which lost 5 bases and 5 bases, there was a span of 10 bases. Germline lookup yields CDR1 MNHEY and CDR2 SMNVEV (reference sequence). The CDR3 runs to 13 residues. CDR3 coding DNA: TGTGCCAGCAGTAAGGACAGCCACAATGAGCAGTTCTTC. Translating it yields CASSKDSHNEQFF.

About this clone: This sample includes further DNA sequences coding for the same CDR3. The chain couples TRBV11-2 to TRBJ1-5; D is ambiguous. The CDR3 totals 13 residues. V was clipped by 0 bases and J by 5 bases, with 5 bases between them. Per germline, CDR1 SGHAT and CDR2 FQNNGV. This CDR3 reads CASSLDRDQPQHF. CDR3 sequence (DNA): TGTGCCAGCAGCTTAGACCGGGATCAGCCCCAGCATTTT.

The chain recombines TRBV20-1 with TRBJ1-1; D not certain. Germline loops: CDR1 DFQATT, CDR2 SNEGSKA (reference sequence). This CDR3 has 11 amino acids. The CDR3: CTQVMYTEAFF. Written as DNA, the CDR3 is TGCACCCAAGTAATGTACACTGAAGCTTTCTTT.

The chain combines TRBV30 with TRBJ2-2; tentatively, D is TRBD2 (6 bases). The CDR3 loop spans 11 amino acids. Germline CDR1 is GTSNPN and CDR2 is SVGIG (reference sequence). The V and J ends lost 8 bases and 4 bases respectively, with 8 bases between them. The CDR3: CARGGTGELFF. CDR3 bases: TGTGCCCGGGGAGGCACCGGGGAGCTGTTTTTT.

The CDR3 bases are TGTGCCATCAGAGGACAGGTGAACACTGAAGCTTTCTTT. This translates into CAIRGQVNTEAFF. J is TRBJ1-1 and V is TRBV10-3; TRBD1 agrees at 7 bases. The CDR3 sequence is 13 residues long. Unmatched junction bases numbered 1, after V lost 6 bases and J lost 0 bases. Germline values: CDR1 ENHRY, CDR2 SYGVKD.

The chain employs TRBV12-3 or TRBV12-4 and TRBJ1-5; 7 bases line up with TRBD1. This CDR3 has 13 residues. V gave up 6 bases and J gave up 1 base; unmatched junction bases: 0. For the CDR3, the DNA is TGTGCCAGCAGGACAGGGAGCAATCAGCCCCAGCATTTT. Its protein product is CASRTGSNQPQHF.

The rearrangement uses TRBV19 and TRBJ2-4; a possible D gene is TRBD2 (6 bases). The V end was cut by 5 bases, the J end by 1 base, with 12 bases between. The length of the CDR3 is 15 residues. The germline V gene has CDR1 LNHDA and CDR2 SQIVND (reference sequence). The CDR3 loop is CASSLSGDAKNIQYF. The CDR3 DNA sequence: TGTGCCAGTAGTCTTAGCGGAGATGCCAAAAACATTCAGTACTTC.

The CDR3 protein is CASSTQGGALVKHF. The CDR3 nucleotides read TGTGCCAGTAGTACACAGGGGGGCGCGTTGGTCAAGCATTTT. The rearrangement links TRBV19 to TRBJ1-5; 8 bases line up with TRBD1. Germline V gives CDR1 LNHDA, CDR2 SQIVND (reference sequence). V was pared by 4 bases and J by 14 bases, with 13 bases of the junction left unmatched. CDR3 length equals 14 residues.

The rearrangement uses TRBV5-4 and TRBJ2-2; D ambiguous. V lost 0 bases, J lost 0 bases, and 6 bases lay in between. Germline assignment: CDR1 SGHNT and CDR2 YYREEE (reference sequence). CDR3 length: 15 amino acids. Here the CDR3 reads CASSLDATNTGELFF. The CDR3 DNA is TGTGCCAGCAGCTTGGATGCTACGAACACCGGGGAGCTGTTTTTT.